A selection of T cell receptor beta chains follows, all from one sample in a study of response to subunit inactivated influenza vaccine. TCRdb reprocessed the RT-PCR reads with MiXCR, giving one entry per CDR3 protein. The data hold roughly 460,000 distinct CDR3 sequences, with approximately 9.9% observed a single time. Sample: PBMCs from blood, taken 40 to 50 days after vaccination. Source of these receptors: a man aged 50 or older who received an inactivated influenza vaccine. The CDR3 runs from the conserved cysteine through the conserved F or W. Fields, in order: J gene, V gene, clone size, D gene, CDR3 protein, CDR3 DNA. A D gene is named only where the DNA matches it firmly. The listing skips clone size in some rows; elsewhere it reads once, few, many or a size class.

>TRBJ1-4|TRBV7-2|few|NA
CASSQGAPGANEKLFF
TGTGCCAGCAGCCAAGGGGCCCCCGGGGCTAATGAAAAACTGTTTTTT
>TRBJ2-7|TRBV9|NA|TRBD2
CASSPSGLAGAYEQYF
TGTGCCAGCAGCCCATCCGGACTAGCGGGGGCCTACGAGCAGTACTTC
>TRBJ2-7|TRBV4-3|many|NA
CASSHLTGSYEQYF
TGCGCCAGCAGCCACCTTACAGGTTCCTACGAGCAGTACTTC
>TRBJ2-3|TRBV5-6|many|TRBD1
CASSLQGAILTDTQYF
TGTGCCAGCAGCCTACAGGGGGCAATTTTGACAGATACGCAGTATTTT
>TRBJ2-1|TRBV24-1|few|NA
CATSDKGFSYNEQFF
TGTGCCACCAGTGATAAGGGTTTTTCCTACAATGAGCAGTTCTTC
>TRBJ2-1|TRBV7-9|few|NA
CASSLMFSTRPQFF
TGTGCCAGCAGCTTGATGTTCTCAACAAGGCCTCAGTTCTTC
>TRBJ1-1|TRBV4-1|few|NA
CASSQDRGTTEAFF
TGCGCCAGCAGCCAAGACAGGGGAACTACTGAAGCTTTCTTT
>TRBJ2-1|TRBV20-1|NA|NA
CSARPGGEQFF
TGCAGTGCTAGGCCGGGCGGGGAGCAGTTCTTC
>TRBJ2-7|TRBV18|NA|NA
CASSLRTREQYF
TGTGCCAGCTCACTCCGGACCCGCGAGCAGTACTTC
>TRBJ1-3|TRBV6-5|few|NA
CASRTRTVSGNTIYF
TGTGCCAGCAGAACTCGGACGGTCTCTGGAAACACCATATATTTT
>TRBJ2-5|TRBV7-7|many|TRBD2
CASSSGLATQETQYF
TGTGCTAGCAGCTCCGGACTAGCGACACAAGAGACCCAGTACTTC
>TRBJ1-1|TRBV7-2|NA|TRBD1
CASRRDRGSWTEAFF
TGTGCCAGCAGACGGGACAGGGGAAGTTGGACTGAAGCTTTCTTT
>TRBJ2-7|TRBV30|few|TRBD1
CAWTLGQGEQYF
TGTGCCTGGACCCTTGGACAGGGCGAGCAGTACTTC
>TRBJ1-5|TRBV4-2|NA|NA
CASSQDTAGYSNQPQHF
TGTGCCAGCAGCCAAGATACGGCCGGATATAGCAATCAGCCCCAGCATTTT
>TRBJ1-2|TRBV5-4|few|NA
CASGLQGFDYGYTF
TGTGCCAGCGGCCTTCAGGGTTTTGACTATGGCTACACCTTC
>TRBJ2-1|TRBV4-2|NA|TRBD1
CASSQDRQGTYNEQFF
TGTGCCAGCAGCCAAGACCGACAGGGAACCTACAATGAGCAGTTCTTC
>TRBJ2-3|TRBV28|few|NA
CASSLYGGNTDTQYF
TGTGCCAGCAGTTTGTACGGGGGCAACACAGATACGCAGTATTTT
>TRBJ2-2|TRBV12-3/TRBV12-4|many|NA
CASSFRIATGELFF
TGTGCCAGCAGTTTCCGTATAGCTACCGGGGAGCTGTTTTTT
>TRBJ2-1|TRBV29-1|many|TRBD1
CSADSGTDAYNEQFF
TGCAGCGCGGACTCCGGGACAGACGCCTACAATGAGCAGTTCTTC
>TRBJ1-5|TRBV5-6|many|TRBD1
CASSWGQANQPQHF
TGTGCCAGCAGTTGGGGACAGGCCAATCAGCCCCAGCATTTT
>TRBJ1-5|TRBV7-6|NA|NA
CASSLEVAGTGSNQPQHF
TGTGCCAGCAGCTTAGAAGTTGCGGGGACCGGAAGCAATCAGCCCCAGCATTTT
>TRBJ2-7|TRBV7-2|NA|NA
CASSSALEQYF
TGTGCCAGCAGCTCGGCCTTGGAGCAGTACTTC
>TRBJ2-1|TRBV29-1|many|NA
CSVEDGGREQFF
TGCAGCGTTGAAGATGGGGGAAGGGAGCAGTTCTTC
>TRBJ2-5|TRBV15|few|NA
CATSRWGRDQETQYF
TGTGCCACCAGCAGATGGGGACGGGACCAAGAGACCCAGTACTTC
>TRBJ2-7|TRBV7-9|NA|NA
CASSTTVYEQYF
TGTGCCAGCAGCACGACGGTGTACGAGCAGTACTTC
>TRBJ2-5|TRBV6-1|few|NA
CASNPGDQETQYF
TGTGCCAGCAACCCCGGGGACCAAGAGACCCAGTACTTC
>TRBJ2-1|TRBV5-1|many|NA
CASSGARGSHSYNEQFF
TGCGCCAGCAGCGGGGCCCGGGGCAGCCACTCCTACAATGAGCAGTTCTTC
>TRBJ2-5|TRBV6-2/TRBV6-3|NA|NA
CASSYTAFMTQYF
TGTGCCAGCAGTTATACAGCCTTTATGACCCAGTACTTC
>TRBJ2-7|TRBV11-2|few|NA
CASSFRANYEQYF
TGTGCCAGCAGCTTTAGGGCGAACTACGAGCAGTACTTC
>TRBJ2-1|TRBV20-1|few|TRBD2
CSASLAGGNRYNEQFF
TGCAGTGCTAGTTTAGCGGGGGGAAATCGATACAATGAGCAGTTCTTC
>TRBJ1-4|TRBV14|NA|NA
CASSPRASTNEKLFF
TGTGCCAGCAGCCCCAGGGCTTCAACTAATGAAAAACTGTTTTTT
>TRBJ2-1|TRBV20-1|few|TRBD1
CSARVQDRVDNEQFF
TGCAGTGCTAGAGTACAGGACAGGGTGGACAATGAGCAGTTCTTC
>TRBJ2-1|TRBV12-3/TRBV12-4|NA|NA
CASSPRSGGNEQFF
TGTGCCAGCAGTCCCCGTTCAGGGGGGAATGAGCAGTTCTTC
>TRBJ2-1|TRBV9|NA|TRBD2
CASSVAPGGPREQFF
TGTGCCAGCAGCGTAGCTCCGGGAGGGCCTCGAGAGCAGTTCTTC
>TRBJ2-3|TRBV7-9|NA|TRBD1
CASSLGTDLRDTQYF
TGTGCCAGCAGCTTGGGGACAGACCTTCGAGATACGCAGTATTTT
>TRBJ1-5|TRBV28|many|NA
CASSLIPGGRPQHF
TGTGCCAGCAGTTTAATCCCCGGGGGGAGGCCCCAGCATTTT
>TRBJ2-7|TRBV12-3/TRBV12-4|NA|TRBD2
CASSLSSGATYEQYF
TGTGCCAGCAGCCTCTCTAGCGGGGCGACATACGAGCAGTACTTC
>TRBJ2-1|TRBV29-1|few|NA
CSVERGRSYNEQFF
TGCAGCGTTGAAAGGGGTAGGTCCTACAATGAGCAGTTCTTC
>TRBJ2-5|TRBV24-1|many|NA
CATSDGASKGEETQYF
TGTGCCACCAGTGATGGGGCCTCTAAGGGGGAGGAGACCCAGTACTTC
>TRBJ1-6|TRBV5-1|many|NA
CASSPSGRGSPLHF
TGCGCCAGCAGCCCCTCCGGGAGGGGTTCACCCCTCCACTTT
>TRBJ2-7|TRBV20-1|few|TRBD2
CSARDLGTSGQYEQYF
TGCAGTGCTAGAGATCTGGGGACTAGCGGACAGTACGAGCAGTACTTC
>TRBJ1-2|TRBV29-1|NA|TRBD1
CSATTGTNYGYTF
TGCAGCGCAACGACAGGGACTAACTATGGCTACACCTTC
>TRBJ2-7|TRBV4-3|few|NA
CASSQEKYSTYEQYF
TGCGCCAGCAGCCAAGAGAAGTACAGCACCTACGAGCAGTACTTC
>TRBJ2-7|TRBV12-3/TRBV12-4|many|NA
CASSLEYNYEQYF
TGTGCCAGCAGTTTAGAGTACAACTACGAGCAGTACTTC
>TRBJ1-1|TRBV12-3/TRBV12-4|NA|NA
CASSLAVATAQSEAFF
TGTGCCAGCAGTTTAGCGGTCGCGACAGCTCAGTCCGAAGCTTTCTTT
>TRBJ2-7|TRBV7-8|NA|TRBD1
CASTRQGQGYEQYF
TGTGCCAGCACTCGACAGGGCCAGGGTTACGAGCAGTACTTC
>TRBJ2-5|TRBV20-1|NA|NA
CSAWAGQETQYF
TGCAGTGCCTGGGCGGGACAAGAGACCCAGTACTTC
>TRBJ1-2|TRBV4-3|many|NA
CASSKDRYGYTF
TGCGCCAGCAGTAAGGACCGATATGGCTACACCTTC
>TRBJ2-3|TRBV11-2|few|NA
CASSASVPRSPSNTDTQYF
TGTGCCAGCAGCGCATCAGTTCCGCGAAGCCCGTCGAACACAGATACGCAGTATTTT
>TRBJ2-7|TRBV15|NA|TRBD1
CATSRGRDRSYEQYF
TGTGCCACCAGCAGAGGCCGGGACAGGAGCTACGAGCAGTACTTC
>TRBJ2-6|TRBV7-9|NA|NA
CASRQDSGANVLTF
TGTGCCAGCAGGCAGGACTCTGGGGCCAACGTCCTGACTTTC
>TRBJ1-1|TRBV10-3|NA|NA
CAISALQGRNTEAFF
TGTGCCATCAGTGCCCTACAGGGAAGGAACACTGAAGCTTTCTTT
>TRBJ2-7|TRBV7-2|few|TRBD2
CASSPSGSLYEQYF
TGTGCCAGCAGCCCTAGCGGGAGCCTCTACGAGCAGTACTTC